Shown below are 30 T cell receptor beta chains from a single sample sequenced in a study of T cell changes during pregnancy in multiple sclerosis. The data were produced by immunoSEQ multiplex PCR, yet TCRdb's version contains in-frame clones alone and is incomplete. This table has tens of thousands of clones, 85% to 95% appearing once. The starting material was peripheral blood, obtained before pregnancy. All receptors come from a female donor with multiple sclerosis, enrolled in a pregnancy study.

This clone has only one observation. This chain uses TRBV28 with TRBJ2-7; D perhaps matches TRBD1 (5 bases). Germline loops: CDR1 MDHEN, CDR2 SYDVKM. The CDR3 has 15 residues. V was trimmed by 2 bases and J by 3 bases, leaving 14 bases between them. CDR3 sequence reads: CASSLGLGAYYEQYF. CDR3 DNA sequence: TGTGCCAGCAGTTTAGGATTAGGGGCGTACTACGAGCAGTACTTC.

The rearrangement uses TRBV15 and TRBJ2-7, with TRBD1 matching 7 bases. CDR1 and CDR2 from the germline V gene are LNHNV and YYDKDF (reference sequence). The CDR3 contains 16 residues. The J segment lost 4 bases and the V segment lost 0 bases, leaving 9 bases of the junction unmatched. The CDR3: CATSRDRRPGGYEQYF. The CDR3 nucleotides read TGTGCCACCAGCAGAGATAGGCGACCAGGGGGATACGAGCAGTACTTC. Full variable domain (missing parts from reference TRBV15 and TRBJ2-7): DAMVIQNPRYQVTQFGKPVTLSCSQTLNHNVMYWYQQKSSQAPKLLFHYYDKDFNNEADTPDNFQSRRPNTSFCFLDIRSPGLGDTAMYLCATSRDRRPGGYEQYFGPGTRLTVT.

V is TRBV11-2 and J is TRBJ2-7; 8 bases line up with TRBD1. J lost 6 bases, V lost 5 bases, and 12 bases had no gene match. This CDR3 is built from 15 residues. From germline, CDR1 is SGHAT and CDR2 FQNNGV. CDR3 amino acids: CASSLGQGAPGEQYF. CDR3 coding DNA: TGTGCCAGCAGCCTCGGACAGGGAGCTCCTGGCGAGCAGTACTTC.

This sequence joins TRBV27 and TRBJ2-2; TRBD2 aligns across 7 bases. Losses at the gene ends were 5 bases for V and 3 bases for J; bases not matched to a gene: 12. Germline V CDR1 and CDR2: MNHEY, SMNVEV (reference sequence). This CDR3 has 17 residues. CDR3 bases: TGTGCCAGCAGTCCCAGCGGGGCTGCCTTAGACACCGGGGAGCTGTTTTTT. This codes for CASSPSGAALDTGELFF.

The rearrangement uses TRBV7-3 and TRBJ2-2; 7 positions match TRBD1. V dropped 5 bases and J dropped 4; count of bases not matched to a gene: 10. The CDR3 is made up of 16 amino acids. CDR1 and CDR2 (germline): SGHTA, FQGTGA. CDR3: CASSATGIEGTGELFF. The CDR3 nucleotides are TGTGCCAGCAGCGCGACAGGGATAGAGGGCACCGGGGAGCTGTTTTTT.

This chain links TRBV5-1 with TRBJ2-1; D may be TRBD1 (6 bases). Germline CDR1 is SGHRS and CDR2 is YFSETQ. V lost 0 bases and J 6 bases, leaving 22 bases between the germline ends. This CDR3 is built from 18 residues. This chain's CDR3 is CASSLEGHGIGGSNEQFF. The DNA of the CDR3 is TGCGCCAGCAGCTTGGAAGGGCATGGGATAGGGGGTTCCAATGAGCAGTTCTTC.

The V gene is TRBV6-1, the J gene TRBJ1-3; TRBD1 matches 8 bases. The trim removed 4 bases at V and 1 base at J, leaving 0 bases unmatched. Germline CDR1 reads MNHNS; CDR2 reads SASEGT. The CDR3 is 14 residues long. The CDR3 coding sequence is TGTGCCAGCAGTGGGACAGGGTCTGGAAACACCATATATTTT. Protein product: CASSGTGSGNTIYF.

The chain is built from TRBV11-2 and TRBJ2-5, with 13 bases fitting TRBD2. Germline V lookup: CDR1 SGHAT, CDR2 FQNNGV. The CDR3 is made up of 14 amino acids. The trim removed 5 bases at V and 4 bases at J, leaving 1 base unmatched. The CDR3 sequence: CASSRTSGRETQYF. In DNA form, the CDR3 reads TGTGCCAGCAGCCGGACTAGCGGGAGAGAGACCCAGTACTTC.

The chain recombines TRBV18 with TRBJ1-2; D is perhaps TRBD1 (5 bases). Trimming took off 3 bases at V and 6 bases at J, with 14 bases between the two ends. Germline lookup yields CDR1 KGHSH and CDR2 LQKENI. This CDR3 is built from 14 residues. CDR3 sequence: CASSPITGDNGYTF. The CDR3 nucleotides are TGTGCCAGCTCACCGATAACAGGAGACAATGGCTACACCTTC.

This chain joins TRBV19 and TRBJ2-3, with D possibly being TRBD1 (5 bases). Germline loops: CDR1 LNHDA, CDR2 SQIVND (reference sequence). This CDR3 has 15 amino acids. V gave up 9 bases and J gave up 2 bases, with 18 bases separating them. DNA of the CDR3: TGTGCCAGCCGACAGTCCGCCAGTACCACAGATACGCAGTATTTT. Its protein product is CASRQSASTTDTQYF.

The chain joins TRBV6-5 to TRBJ2-7; 10 positions agree with TRBD1. The germline V gene has CDR1 MNHEY and CDR2 SVGAGI. This CDR3 is built from 15 residues. After removal of 3 bases from V and 3 bases from J, the junction contained 5 bases not matched to a gene. CDR3: CASSYRGTGDYEQYF. The CDR3 region has the DNA TGTGCCAGCAGTTATAGGGGGACAGGGGACTACGAGCAGTACTTC.

The CDR3 coding sequence is TGCGCCAGCAGCTTGGATCGGGGGTGGGATATGAACACTGAAGCTTTCTTT. Amino acid sequence: CASSLDRGWDMNTEAFF. The chain joins TRBV5-1 to TRBJ1-1, with D possibly being TRBD1 (5 bases). V shed 0 bases and J shed 0 bases, with 15 bases lying between them. Germline-derived CDR1 and CDR2 are SGHRS and YFSETQ. The CDR3 length is 17 residues.

The rearrangement links TRBV5-3 to TRBJ2-2; the D is unclear. Being an ORF, TRBV5-3 has a function that is uncertain. V lost 5 bases to trimming and J lost 1 base, with 12 bases between them. The CDR3 is 15 amino acids. CDR3 amino acids: CARSVHHKNTGELFF. The DNA for the CDR3 is TGTGCCAGAAGTGTCCATCACAAGAACACCGGGGAGCTGTTTTTT.

The chain couples TRBV29-1 to TRBJ2-7, with 8 bases lining up with TRBD1. Germline V gene lookup returns CDR1 SQVTM and CDR2 ANQGSEA. Trimming cost V 5 bases and J 5 bases; bases outside gene matches: 17. The CDR3 loop spans 16 amino acids. The CDR3 spells CSVRPIVRTGNDEQYF. CDR3 DNA: TGCAGCGTTCGCCCCATAGTCCGGACAGGGAACGACGAGCAGTACTTC.

The chain employs TRBV7-2 and TRBJ2-3, with D possibly being TRBD2 (5 bases). Looked up from germline, CDR1 is SGHTA and CDR2 is FQGNSA. This CDR3 contains 15 residues. V lost 1 base to trimming and J lost 1 base, with 9 bases between them. The CDR3 region is CASSLGSSGTDTQYF. CDR3 nucleotides: TGTGCCAGCAGCTTAGGAAGTAGCGGCACAGATACGCAGTATTTT.

V is TRBV4-2 and J is TRBJ1-6, with D possibly matching TRBD1 (5 bases). The germline V and J ends were trimmed by 0 bases and 7 bases, with 10 bases remaining between them. Germline values: CDR1 LGHNA, CDR2 YNFKEQ. This CDR3 is 15 amino acids long. In DNA form, the CDR3 reads TGTGCCAGCAGCCAAGAAGGAGGGGAAAATTCACCCCTCCACTTT. Protein sequence: CASSQEGGENSPLHF.

CDR3 residues: CASSRTDRTLSNQPQHF. The DNA for the CDR3 is TGTGCCAGTAGTAGGACCGACAGGACTCTTAGCAATCAGCCCCAGCATTTT. This chain joins TRBV19 and TRBJ1-5, with TRBD1 as a possible D gene (6 bases). This CDR3 is built from 17 residues. The germline CDR1 and CDR2 sequences are LNHDA and SQIVND (reference sequence). The V and J ends lost 4 bases and 0 bases respectively, with 16 bases between them. Drawing the rest from reference TRBV19 and TRBJ1-5, the complete variable domain is DGGITQSPKYLFRKEGQNVTLSCEQNLNHDAMYWYRQDPGQGLRLIYYSQIVNDFQKGDIAEGYSVSREKKESFPLTVTSAQKNPTAFYLCASSRTDRTLSNQPQHFGDGTRLSIL.

The chain joins TRBV12-5 to TRBJ2-1; 7 bases line up with TRBD2. Germline V gives CDR1 LGHNT, CDR2 FRNRAP. CDR3 size: 14 residues. The V gene end was trimmed by 6 bases and the J gene end by 4 bases; junction bases not matched to a gene: 6. The CDR3 coding sequence is TGTGCTAGTGGCCCATCGGGGGGATACAATGAGCAGTTCTTC. Protein product: CASGPSGGYNEQFF.

J is TRBJ2-7 and V is TRBV5-1, with D possibly TRBD2 on 5 matching bases. Trimming cost V 0 bases and J 2 bases, with 12 bases left between them. Germline V lookup: CDR1 SGHRS, CDR2 YFSETQ. The length of the CDR3 is 15 residues. Here the CDR3 DNA reads TGCGCCAGCAGCTTGGCCGGAGGTGGCACCTACGAGCAGTACTTC. Protein product: CASSLAGGGTYEQYF.

CDR3 region: CASSEGGSAYNEQFF. As DNA, the CDR3 is TGTGCCAGCAGTGAGGGCGGGAGCGCCTACAATGAGCAGTTCTTC. This sequence joins TRBV2 and TRBJ2-1, with 7 bases aligning to TRBD2. From germline, CDR1 is SNHLY and CDR2 FYNNEI. J was trimmed by 2 bases and V by 3 bases; bases with no gene match: 4. This CDR3 comprises 15 residues. Filled out from reference TRBV2 and TRBJ2-1, the complete variable domain reads EPEVTQTPSHQVTQMGQEVILRCVPISNHLYFYWYRQILGQKVEFLVSFYNNEISEKSEIFDDQFSVERPDGSNFTLKIRSTKLEDSAMYFCASSEGGSAYNEQFFGPGTRLTVL.

J is TRBJ1-6 and V is TRBV5-1; 7 bases match TRBD1. This CDR3 contains 16 residues. The V gene end was trimmed by 2 bases and the J gene end by 6 bases; junction bases not matched to a gene: 8. Germline assignment: CDR1 SGHRS and CDR2 YFSETQ. The CDR3 sequence: CASSFRDRSPNSPLHF. Written as DNA, the CDR3 is TGCGCCAGCAGCTTCCGGGACAGAAGTCCTAATTCACCCCTCCACTTT.

The chain is built from TRBV28 and TRBJ2-3, with 8 positions matching TRBD2. The V and J ends lost 4 bases and 7 bases, in that order; junction bases with no gene match: 10. CDR3 length: 15 residues. Germline-derived CDR1 and CDR2 are MDHEN and SYDVKM. This CDR3 reads CASSWGSGRTNTQYF. For the CDR3, the DNA is TGTGCCAGCAGTTGGGGAAGCGGGAGAACCAATACGCAGTATTTT.

The chain has TRBV7-2 and TRBJ2-5; the match to TRBD2 covers 7 bases. Trimming cost V 5 bases and J 1 base; bases outside gene matches: 4. Looked up from germline, CDR1 is SGHTA and CDR2 is FQGNSA. CDR3 length: 14 residues. CDR3 residues: CASSTRGVQETQYF. CDR3 coding DNA: TGTGCCAGCAGCACCCGGGGGGTCCAAGAGACCCAGTACTTC.

The rearrangement links TRBV13 to TRBJ1-1; a possible D gene is TRBD1 (5 bases). CDR1 and CDR2 (germline): PRHDT, FYEKMQ (reference sequence). With 3 bases removed from V and 4 bases from J, the gap between germline ends came to 15 bases. The CDR3 runs to 15 residues. In nucleotides, the CDR3 is TGTGCCAGCAGCTTGGGGGACTTCCCGGGCACTGAAGCTTTCTTT. Amino acids: CASSLGDFPGTEAFF.

The rearrangement joins TRBV19 to TRBJ2-2, with 7 positions matching TRBD2. The CDR3 runs 16 residues. Germline CDR1 reads LNHDA; CDR2 reads SQIVND (reference sequence). V lost 0 bases to trimming and J lost 1 base; unmatched junction nucleotides: 2. The CDR3 is CASSIDPSGNTGELFF. Here the CDR3 DNA reads TGTGCCAGTAGTATAGACCCTAGCGGGAACACCGGGGAGCTGTTTTTT.

The J gene is TRBJ1-4, the V gene TRBV7-9; D gene unclear. This CDR3 has 16 residues. Per the germline V gene, CDR1 is SEHNR and CDR2 is FQNEAQ (reference sequence). The ends were cut back, 0 bases at V and 10 bases at J, with 18 bases in the middle. The CDR3 DNA follows: TGTGCCAGCAGCTTAGCACCAGGCCCCTCGTCTGGAAAACTGTTTTTT. It specifies CASSLAPGPSSGKLFF.

This clone was picked up one time. The V and J genes are TRBV13 and TRBJ2-7; no clear D gene. The CDR3 spans 13 residues. Per the germline V gene, CDR1 is PRHDT and CDR2 is FYEKMQ (reference sequence). V was clipped by 4 bases and J by 0 bases, with 7 bases between them. As DNA, the CDR3 is TGTGCCAGCAGCTCGCCGAGCTCCTACGAGCAGTACTTC. Amino acid sequence: CASSSPSSYEQYF.

The chain uses TRBV7-9 and TRBJ1-2, with D possibly matching TRBD1 (5 bases). CDR1 is SEHNR and CDR2 is FQNEAQ in the germline V gene (reference sequence). This CDR3 comprises 14 residues. V lost 1 base to trimming and J lost 3 bases, with 9 bases between them. In DNA form, the CDR3 reads TGTGCCAGCAGCTTAGACAGGCAACACTATGGCTACACCTTC. Residues: CASSLDRQHYGYTF.

The V and J genes are TRBV7-9 and TRBJ1-4, with 9 nucleotides matching TRBD1. The CDR3 consists of 16 residues. Losses at the gene ends were 5 bases for V and 2 bases for J; bases not matched to a gene: 6. Germline CDR1 is SEHNR and CDR2 is FQNEAQ (reference sequence). The CDR3 coding sequence is TGTGCCAGCAGCCCCGGACAGGGGTGGACTAATGAAAAACTGTTTTTT. Translation gives CASSPGQGWTNEKLFF.

V usage is TRBV19 and J usage is TRBJ1-4; D is ambiguous. This CDR3 is built from 13 residues. Per the germline V gene, CDR1 is LNHDA and CDR2 is SQIVND (reference sequence). Trimming stripped 7 bases from V and 0 bases from J, with 6 bases between. Here the CDR3 reads CASTGATNEKLFF. CDR3 DNA sequence: TGTGCCAGTACCGGAGCAACTAATGAAAAACTGTTTTTT.